This entry lists 8 T cell receptor beta chains sequenced from one sample in a study of cytomegalovirus exposure and HLA in healthy donors. The PCR was carried out with 60 Vbeta primers and 13 Jbeta primers. Data came from immunoSEQ multiplex PCR; TCRdb stores just in-frame clones and leaves some out. This table has 65,000 to 90,000 clones, about two thirds appearing once. The sequencing sample was made of PBMCs. Every receptor here comes from a woman aged 40 to 50 in good health and CMV-seropositive.

The table lists this clone with a count of one. J is TRBJ1-2 and V is TRBV9, with 7 bases lining up with TRBD1. Per germline, CDR1 SGDLS and CDR2 YYNGEE. The CDR3 covers 14 residues. With 4 bases clipped from V and 0 bases from J, the junction kept 3 bases outside the gene matches. The CDR3 sequence: CASSPGQPNYGYTF. The DNA of the CDR3 is TGTGCCAGCAGCCCGGGACAGCCTAACTATGGCTACACCTTC.

Only a few counts were recorded for this clone. The gene calls are TRBV9 and TRBJ1-2, with D unclear. Germline CDR1 SGDLS, CDR2 YYNGEE. The CDR3 runs 14 residues. V dropped 0 bases and J dropped 7 bases, with 13 bases sitting between them. The CDR3 DNA is TGTGCCAGCAGCGTAGTCCCGGGAGTCGGTGGCTACACCTTC. Translation: CASSVVPGVGGYTF. Variable domain in full (rest from reference TRBV9 and TRBJ1-2): DSGVTQTPKHLITATGQRVTLRCSPRSGDLSVYWYQQSLDQGLQFLIQYYNGEERAKGNILERFSAQQFPDLHSELNLSSLELGDSALYFCASSVVPGVGGYTFGSGTRLTVV.

In this sample, this clone turned up once. The V and J genes are TRBV9 and TRBJ2-1; 8 bases line up with TRBD2. The V gene end was trimmed by 5 bases and the J gene end by 9 bases; junction bases not matched to a gene: 10. CDR1 and CDR2 from the germline V gene are SGDLS and YYNGEE. The CDR3 has 14 residues. The CDR3: CASSFSGGRSEQFF. For the CDR3, the DNA is TGTGCCAGCAGTTTTTCGGGGGGGCGGAGTGAGCAGTTCTTC.

The chain links TRBV30 to TRBJ1-5, with no clear D. The CDR3 has 13 residues. The V end lost 3 bases, the J end lost 4 bases, and 10 bases lay between the germline ends. The germline CDR1 and CDR2 sequences are GTSNPN and SVGIG (reference sequence). CDR3 DNA: TGTGCCTGGAGCCCTACTATAAATCAGCCCCAGCATTTT. Translation: CAWSPTINQPQHF.

The V call is TRBV4-2, the J call TRBJ1-1; D gene unclear. Between the trimmed V and J ends, which lost 0 bases and 10 bases, there was a span of 15 bases. This CDR3 contains 14 residues. From germline, CDR1 is LGHNA and CDR2 YNFKEQ. The CDR3 DNA sequence: TGTGCCAGCAGCCAAGATCGGTCAGGAGGTAGAGCTTTCTTT. Translation gives CASSQDRSGGRAFF.

This rearrangement joins TRBV6-5 to TRBJ2-7; D uncertain. This CDR3 region has 14 residues. Germline-derived CDR1 and CDR2 are MNHEY and SVGAGI. V lost 6 bases and J lost 6, with 18 bases in between. This chain's CDR3 is CASRTLTERLEQYF. CDR3 nucleotides: TGTGCCAGCAGGACACTTACGGAACGTCTCGAGCAGTACTTC.

This chain uses TRBV7-8 with TRBJ1-5; the match to TRBD1 covers 8 bases. This CDR3 comprises 18 residues. Germline assignment: CDR1 SGHVS and CDR2 FQNEAQ. J gave up 6 bases and V 0 bases, and 13 bases lay outside the gene matches. The CDR3 protein is CASSLARGQGFESQPQHF. The CDR3 DNA reads as TGTGCCAGCAGCTTAGCGCGTGGACAGGGCTTTGAAAGTCAGCCCCAGCATTTT.

Points on this clone: This sample also contains other DNA sequences that code for the same CDR3. The J gene is TRBJ1-1, the V gene TRBV7-9, with a tentative D call TRBD1 (6 bases). V lost 4 bases to trimming and J lost 2 bases, with 8 bases between them. There are 13 residues in the CDR3. Germline CDR1 and CDR2: SEHNR and FQNEAQ (reference sequence). CDR3 protein: CASSSQGNTEAFF. CDR3 in DNA: TGTGCCAGCAGCTCACAGGGCAACACTGAAGCTTTCTTT.